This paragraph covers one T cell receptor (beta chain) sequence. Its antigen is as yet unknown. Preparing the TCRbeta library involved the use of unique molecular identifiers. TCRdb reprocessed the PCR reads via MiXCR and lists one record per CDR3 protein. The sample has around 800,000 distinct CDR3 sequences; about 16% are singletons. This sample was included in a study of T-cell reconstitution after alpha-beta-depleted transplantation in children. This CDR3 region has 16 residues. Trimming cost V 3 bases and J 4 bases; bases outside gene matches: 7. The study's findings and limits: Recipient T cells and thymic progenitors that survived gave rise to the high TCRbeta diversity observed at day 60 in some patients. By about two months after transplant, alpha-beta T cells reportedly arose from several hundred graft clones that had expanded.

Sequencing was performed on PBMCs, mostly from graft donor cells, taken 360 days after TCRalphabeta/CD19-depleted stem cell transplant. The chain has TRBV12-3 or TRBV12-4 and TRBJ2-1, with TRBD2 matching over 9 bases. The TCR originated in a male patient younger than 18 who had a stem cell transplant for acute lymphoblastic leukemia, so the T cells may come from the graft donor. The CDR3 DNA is TGTGCCAGCAGTTTGGTGGCTAGCGGGGCATACAATGAGCAGTTCTTC. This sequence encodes CASSLVASGAYNEQFF.